This T cell receptor beta chain emerged from a study of cytomegalovirus exposure and HLA in healthy donors. Germline values: CDR1 ENHRY, CDR2 SYGVKD. The CDR3 is 14 residues long. Trimming removed 4 bases from V and 10 bases from J, with 14 bases in between. A multiplex PCR was run with 60 Vbeta primers and 13 Jbeta primers. The method was immunoSEQ multiplex PCR; TCRdb's version includes in-frame clones alone and lacks a portion of them. The repertoire holds approximately 69,000 clones, with about 78% as singletons. Sequencing was performed on PBMCs. The TCR comes from a man between 18 and 29 years old in good health and CMV-seronegative. This chain uses TRBV10-3 with TRBJ1-6, with D possibly TRBD1 on 6 matching bases. The CDR3 loop reads CAISAGTTVSPLHF. CDR3 sequence (DNA): TGTGCCATCAGTGCTGGGACAACGGTGTCACCCCTCCACTTT.